This entry describes one T cell receptor beta chain. Its antigen remains unidentified. Generated by immunoSEQ multiplex PCR, the TCRdb table keeps only in-frame clones and is missing some. Among approximately 110,000 clones listed, around 90% were seen once. These data come from a study of T cell responses to AZD1222 COVID-19 vaccine. Across the study: It was second doses at about 4 or about 12 weeks that were pooled. Whole-study results and caveats: Baseline seropositivity characterized only six or seven AZD1222 recipients. Nearly half of the spike-specific TCRs reportedly recognize variant regions that carry no mutations.

Germline V lookup: CDR1 SGHDT, CDR2 YYEEEE. V gave up 2 bases and J gave up 3 bases; unmatched junction bases: 3. CDR3 length equals 14 residues. The sample here was peripheral blood, taken on day 0 of AZD1222 vaccination. The rearrangement links TRBV5-6 to TRBJ2-5, with 8 bases that match TRBD2. This TCR was recovered from an adult in good health. The CDR3 region is CASSFSGTKETQYF. The CDR3 region has the DNA TGTGCCAGCAGCTTTAGCGGGACAAAAGAGACCCAGTACTTC. The full variable domain, rest sourced from reference TRBV5-6 and TRBJ2-5, is DAGVTQSPTHLIKTRGQQVTLRCSPKSGHDTVSWYQQALGQGPQFIFQYYEEEERQRGNFPDRFSGHQFPNYSSELNVNALLLGDSALYLCASSFSGTKETQYFGPGTRLLVL.